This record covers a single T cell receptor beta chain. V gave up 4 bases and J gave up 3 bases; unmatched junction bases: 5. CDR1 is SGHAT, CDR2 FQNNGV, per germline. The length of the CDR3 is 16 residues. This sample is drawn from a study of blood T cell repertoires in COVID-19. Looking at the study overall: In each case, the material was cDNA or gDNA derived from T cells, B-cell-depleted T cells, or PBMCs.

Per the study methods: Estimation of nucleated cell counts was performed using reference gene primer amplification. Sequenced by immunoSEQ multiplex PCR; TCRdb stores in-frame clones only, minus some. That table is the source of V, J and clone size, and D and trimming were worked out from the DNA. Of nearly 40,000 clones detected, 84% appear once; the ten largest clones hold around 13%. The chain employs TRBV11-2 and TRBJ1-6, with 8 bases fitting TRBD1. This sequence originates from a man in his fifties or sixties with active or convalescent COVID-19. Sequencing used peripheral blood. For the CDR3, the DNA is TGTGCCAGCAGCTCGGGACAGGCCTACTATAATTCACCCCTCCACTTT. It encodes CASSSGQAYYNSPLHF.